This T cell receptor (beta chain) was profiled in a study of blood T cell repertoires in COVID-19. At the level of the study: COVID-19 samples, acute and convalescent, were from the United States, Italy and Spain.

Adults between about 18 and 95 years of age took part from 20 to 25 US areas. Cohort allocation depended upon clinical history that participants reported. Original data processing: Amplification from reference gene primers served as the basis for estimated nucleated cell counts. Sequenced by immunoSEQ multiplex PCR; TCRdb stores in-frame clones only, minus some. V, J and clone size reflect that table, while D and trimming were determined from the DNA. The sample carries 330,000 or so clones, 88% recorded once. CDR3 length: 12 residues. Trimming took 4 bases from V and 8 from J; bases not matched to a gene: 2. In germline, CDR1 is LGHDT, CDR2 YNNKEL (reference sequence).

The origin of this receptor is a woman in her twenties or thirties who had been exposed to COVID-19. Sequencing was carried out using PBMCs or T cells enriched from blood (not recorded which). The genes are TRBV3-1 (or the pseudogene TRBV3-2) and TRBJ1-3; 7 bases map to TRBD1. This CDR3 reads CASSLQGDTIYF. CDR3 nucleotides: TGTGCCAGCAGCCTTCAGGGGGACACCATATATTTT.